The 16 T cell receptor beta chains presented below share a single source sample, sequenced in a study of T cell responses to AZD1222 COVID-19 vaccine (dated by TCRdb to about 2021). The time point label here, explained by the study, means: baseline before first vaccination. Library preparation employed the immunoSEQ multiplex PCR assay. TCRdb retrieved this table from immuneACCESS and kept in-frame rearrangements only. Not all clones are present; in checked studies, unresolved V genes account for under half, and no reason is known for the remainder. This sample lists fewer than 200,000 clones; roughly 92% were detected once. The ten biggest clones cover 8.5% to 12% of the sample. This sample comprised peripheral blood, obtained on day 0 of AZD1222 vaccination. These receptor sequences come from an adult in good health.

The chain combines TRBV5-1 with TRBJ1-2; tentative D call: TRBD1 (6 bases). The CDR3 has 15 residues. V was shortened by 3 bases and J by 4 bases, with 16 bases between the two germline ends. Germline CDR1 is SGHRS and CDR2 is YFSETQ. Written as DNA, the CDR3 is TGCGCCAGCAGCTGGGGGCAGGACCCCCGCTATGGCTACACCTTC. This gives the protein CASSWGQDPRYGYTF.

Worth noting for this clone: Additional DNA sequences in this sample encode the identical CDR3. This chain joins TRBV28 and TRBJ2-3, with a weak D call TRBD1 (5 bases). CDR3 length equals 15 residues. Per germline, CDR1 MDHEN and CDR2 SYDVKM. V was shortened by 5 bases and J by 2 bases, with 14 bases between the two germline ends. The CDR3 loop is CASSLRVFYTDTQYF. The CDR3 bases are TGTGCCAGCAGTCTCAGGGTCTTTTACACAGATACGCAGTATTTT. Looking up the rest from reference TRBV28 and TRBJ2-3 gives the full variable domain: DVKVTQSSRYLVKRTGEKVFLECVQDMDHENMFWYRQDPGLGLRLIYFSYDVKMKEKGDIPEGYSVSREKKERFSLILESASTNQTSMYLCASSLRVFYTDTQYFGPGTRLTVL.

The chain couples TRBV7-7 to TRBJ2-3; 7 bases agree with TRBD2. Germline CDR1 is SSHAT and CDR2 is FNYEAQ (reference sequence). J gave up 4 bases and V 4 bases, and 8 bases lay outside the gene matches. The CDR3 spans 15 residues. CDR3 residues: CASSSTTSVADTQYF. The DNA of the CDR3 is TGTGCCAGCAGCTCCACTACTAGCGTTGCAGATACGCAGTATTTT.

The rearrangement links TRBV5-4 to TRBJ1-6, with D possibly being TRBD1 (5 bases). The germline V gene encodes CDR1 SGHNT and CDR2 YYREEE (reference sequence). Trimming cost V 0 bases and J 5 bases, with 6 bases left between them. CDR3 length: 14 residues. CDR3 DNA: TGTGCCAGCAGCTTGGGAGGGGATAATTCACCCCTCCACTTT. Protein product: CASSLGGDNSPLHF.

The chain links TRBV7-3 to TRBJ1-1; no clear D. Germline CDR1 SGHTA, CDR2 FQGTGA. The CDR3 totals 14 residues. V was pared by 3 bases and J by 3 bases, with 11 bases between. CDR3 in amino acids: CASSFSGADTEAFF. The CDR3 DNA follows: TGTGCCAGCAGCTTCAGTGGAGCCGACACTGAAGCTTTCTTT.

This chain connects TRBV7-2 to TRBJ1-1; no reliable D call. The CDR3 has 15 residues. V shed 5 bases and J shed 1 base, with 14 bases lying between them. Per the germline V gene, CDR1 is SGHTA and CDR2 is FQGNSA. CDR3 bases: TGTGCCAGCAGCCTCGACTCACGGTGGAACACTGAAGCTTTCTTT. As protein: CASSLDSRWNTEAFF.

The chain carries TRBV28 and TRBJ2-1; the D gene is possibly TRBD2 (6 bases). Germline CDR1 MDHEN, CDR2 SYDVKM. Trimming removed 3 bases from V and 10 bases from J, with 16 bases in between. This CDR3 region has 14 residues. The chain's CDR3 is CASSLNGGGGEQFF. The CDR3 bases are TGTGCCAGCAGTTTGAACGGGGGTGGAGGGGAGCAGTTCTTC. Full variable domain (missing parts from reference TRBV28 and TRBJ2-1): DVKVTQSSRYLVKRTGEKVFLECVQDMDHENMFWYRQDPGLGLRLIYFSYDVKMKEKGDIPEGYSVSREKKERFSLILESASTNQTSMYLCASSLNGGGGEQFFGPGTRLTVL.

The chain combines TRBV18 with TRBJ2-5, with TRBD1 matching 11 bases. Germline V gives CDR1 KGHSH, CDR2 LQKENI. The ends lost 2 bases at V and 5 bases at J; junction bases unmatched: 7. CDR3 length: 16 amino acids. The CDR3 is CASSPFGTGGRETQYF. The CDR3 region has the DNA TGTGCCAGCTCACCATTTGGGACAGGGGGTCGGGAGACCCAGTACTTC.

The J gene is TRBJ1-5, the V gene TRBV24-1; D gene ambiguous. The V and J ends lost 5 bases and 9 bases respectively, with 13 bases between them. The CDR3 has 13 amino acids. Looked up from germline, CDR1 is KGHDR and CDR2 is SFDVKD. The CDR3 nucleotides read TGTGCCACCAGTGGTAGTAGTCTAGGGCCCCAGCATTTT. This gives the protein CATSGSSLGPQHF.

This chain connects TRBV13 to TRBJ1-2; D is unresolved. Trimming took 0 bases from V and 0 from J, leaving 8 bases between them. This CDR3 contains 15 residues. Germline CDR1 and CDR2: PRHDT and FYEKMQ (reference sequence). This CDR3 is CASSLGLLANYGYTF. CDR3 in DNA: TGTGCCAGCAGCTTAGGACTGCTAGCTAACTATGGCTACACCTTC.

CDR3 coding DNA: TGCAGCGGTAGGGCTCCGGGAGGCTACACCTTC. Amino acid sequence: CSGRAPGGYTF. This chain connects TRBV29-1 to TRBJ1-2; no definite D call. CDR3 length equals 11 residues. The germline CDR1 and CDR2 sequences are SQVTM and ANQGSEA. The V gene lost 7 bases and the J gene lost 8 bases, with 14 bases spanning the gap. The full variable domain, rest sourced from reference TRBV29-1 and TRBJ1-2, is SAVISQKPSRDICQRGTSLTIQCQVDSQVTMMFWYRQQPGQSLTLIATANQGSEATYESGFVIDKFPISRPNLTFSTLTVSNMSPEDSSIYLCSGRAPGGYTFGSGTRLTVV.

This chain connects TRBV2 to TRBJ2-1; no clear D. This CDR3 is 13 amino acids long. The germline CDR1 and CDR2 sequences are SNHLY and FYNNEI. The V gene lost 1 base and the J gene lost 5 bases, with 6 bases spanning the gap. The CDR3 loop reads CASSEVGHNEQFF. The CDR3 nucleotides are TGTGCCAGCAGTGAAGTAGGACACAATGAGCAGTTCTTC. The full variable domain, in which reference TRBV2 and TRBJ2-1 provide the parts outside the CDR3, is EPEVTQTPSHQVTQMGQEVILRCVPISNHLYFYWYRQILGQKVEFLVSFYNNEISEKSEIFDDQFSVERPDGSNFTLKIRSTKLEDSAMYFCASSEVGHNEQFFGPGTRLTVL.

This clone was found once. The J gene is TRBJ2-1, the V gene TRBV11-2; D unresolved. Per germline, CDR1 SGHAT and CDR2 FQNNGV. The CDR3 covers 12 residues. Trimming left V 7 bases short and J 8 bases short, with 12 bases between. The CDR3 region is CASIGGIYEQFF. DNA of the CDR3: TGTGCCAGCATCGGTGGGATCTATGAGCAGTTCTTC.

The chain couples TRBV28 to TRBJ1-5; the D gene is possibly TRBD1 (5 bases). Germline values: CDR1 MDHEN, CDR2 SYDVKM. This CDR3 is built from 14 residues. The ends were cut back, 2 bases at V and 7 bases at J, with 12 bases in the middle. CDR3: CASSLGGVEQPQHF. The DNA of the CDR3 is TGTGCCAGCAGTTTAGGAGGGGTGGAGCAGCCCCAGCATTTT.

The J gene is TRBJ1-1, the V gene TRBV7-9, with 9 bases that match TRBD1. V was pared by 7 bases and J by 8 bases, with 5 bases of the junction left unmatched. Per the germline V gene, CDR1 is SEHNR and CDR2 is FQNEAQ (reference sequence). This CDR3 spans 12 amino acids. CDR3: CASIRGQGEAFF. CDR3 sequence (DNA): TGTGCCAGCATCCGAGGACAGGGGGAAGCTTTCTTT.

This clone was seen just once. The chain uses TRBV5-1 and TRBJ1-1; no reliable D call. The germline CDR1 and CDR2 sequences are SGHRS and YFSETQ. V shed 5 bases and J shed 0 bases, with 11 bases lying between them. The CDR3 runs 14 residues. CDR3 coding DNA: TGCGCCAGCAGAAAGGCCGGCGTGAACACTGAAGCTTTCTTT. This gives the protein CASRKAGVNTEAFF. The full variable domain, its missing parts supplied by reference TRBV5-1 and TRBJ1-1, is KAGVTQTPRYLIKTRGQQVTLSCSPISGHRSVSWYQQTPGQGLQFLFEYFSETQRNKGNFPGRFSGRQFSNSRSEMNVSTLELGDSALYLCASRKAGVNTEAFFGQGTRLTVV.